Listed below are T cell receptor beta chains from one sample, sequenced in a study of response to subunit inactivated influenza vaccine. MiXCR was run by TCRdb on the RT-PCR reads, yielding one entry per CDR3 protein. The sample yields more than 450,000 distinct CDR3 sequences, roughly 12% seen once. These same records also appear under a second study, on T cells expressing NK-cell markers.

Sequenced here: PBMCs from blood, sampled on the day of vaccination. Receptor source: a man aged 50 to 60 who received an inactivated influenza vaccine. The CDR3 runs from the conserved cysteine through the conserved F or W. D genes are given only for firm matches. A clone size is listed for some rows: how often the clone was seen (once, few, many), or a class if it is expanded.

D gene	clone size	V gene	J gene	CDR3 DNA	CDR3 protein
TRBD2	few	TRBV6-2/TRBV6-3	TRBJ2-1	TGTGCCAGCAGTTACGAAAGCGGGAGGGCCTACAATGAGCAGTTCTTC	CASSYESGRAYNEQFF
TRBD1	many	TRBV20-1	TRBJ1-2	TGCAGTGCTAGAGCCCTGGCAGGGGGCGGTAACTATGGCTACACCTTC	CSARALAGGGNYGYTF
.	.	TRBV12-3/TRBV12-4	TRBJ2-2	TGTGCCAGCAGTTCCAGGAAAAACACCGGGGAGCTGTTTTTT	CASSSRKNTGELFF
TRBD1	.	TRBV20-1	TRBJ2-7	TGCAGTGTTTTCACCGGACAGGGGGCCGGCGAGCAGTACTTC	CSVFTGQGAGEQYF
.	.	TRBV9	TRBJ2-2	TGTGCCAGCAGCGTAGACCTCCCCGGGGAGCTGTTTTTT	CASSVDLPGELFF
TRBD1	few	TRBV11-2	TRBJ2-5	TGTGCCAGCAGCTTAGTGGGACAGGGAAGGGTAGGGTACTTC	CASSLVGQGRVGYF
TRBD2	few	TRBV29-1	TRBJ2-2	TGCAGCGTAGCGGGACCGACCGGGGAGCTGTTTTTT	CSVAGPTGELFF
.	few	TRBV5-5	TRBJ1-5	TGTGCCAGCAGCTTGGAACAAAGCAATCAGCCCCAGCATTTT	CASSLEQSNQPQHF
.	many	TRBV20-1	TRBJ2-3	TGCAGTGCTAGTTCCGTGAACACAGATACGCAGTATTTT	CSASSVNTDTQYF
.	few	TRBV19	TRBJ2-1	TGTGCCAGTAGTATAGCGGGGACGCTCTCCTACAATGAGCAGTTCTTC	CASSIAGTLSYNEQFF
.	few	TRBV11-2	TRBJ1-1	TGTGCCAGCAGCCCCTGGGCACGGCAGAACACTGAAGCTTTCTTT	CASSPWARQNTEAFF
TRBD1	many	TRBV6-2/TRBV6-3	TRBJ1-1	TGTGCCAGCAGTACCCGACAGGGTTACTCCTTCCCTGAAGCTTTCTTT	CASSTRQGYSFPEAFF
.	.	TRBV6-2/TRBV6-3	TRBJ1-1	TGTGCCAGCGTATATATCCCAGGGTTCGCTGAAGCTTTCTTT	CASVYIPGFAEAFF
.	few	TRBV12-3/TRBV12-4	TRBJ2-2	TGTGCCACTATACGGGGGCAGTTAAACACCGGGGAGCTGTTTTTT	CATIRGQLNTGELFF
.	.	TRBV12-3/TRBV12-4	TRBJ1-2	TGTGCCAGCAGATACTCTTTAGGAGGGCAAGAAGGCTACACCTTC	CASRYSLGGQEGYTF
.	few	TRBV10-3	TRBJ2-1	TGTGCCATCAGGGGAGAGGCCAATGAGCAGTTCTTC	CAIRGEANEQFF
.	few	TRBV7-6	TRBJ2-7	TGTGCCAGCAGCTTAAGTCCCCTGACATCCTACGAGCAGTACTTC	CASSLSPLTSYEQYF
TRBD2	few	TRBV24-1	TRBJ2-5	TGTGCCACCAGTGATGAAAATAGCGGGAGCAAGACCCAGTACTTC	CATSDENSGSKTQYF
TRBD1	few	TRBV12-3/TRBV12-4	TRBJ2-5	TGTGCCAGCAGTGCGGACAGGGTGCAAGAGACCCAGTACTTC	CASSADRVQETQYF
TRBD1	few	TRBV20-1	TRBJ2-7	TGCAGTGCTATGACAGGGTTAATGAGCGAGCAGTACTTC	CSAMTGLMSEQYF